This T cell receptor beta chain was identified during a study of CD8+ T cells in alopecia areata. Germline assignment: CDR1 MGHRA and CDR2 YSYEKL. This CDR3 has 17 residues. Trimming cost V 1 base and J 1 base, with 16 bases left between them. Described treatment: oral pan-JAK inhibitor, 5-10 mg twice daily. Extraction and reverse transcription of RNA yielded cDNA as the sequencing template. Clones were read by immunoSEQ multiplex PCR, and TCRdb kept only the in-frame ones, dropping some. The sample has some 150,000 clones, 86% seen once. The receptor's source is a human donor with alopecia areata. This sample comprised CD8+ T cells sorted from blood, obtained at week 4, from a patient treated with tofacitinib. The rearrangement joins TRBV4-1 to TRBJ2-5; D may correspond to TRBD1 or TRBD2 (5 bases each). The CDR3 loop is CASSQGLSGTFQETQYF. The CDR3 DNA follows: TGCGCCAGCAGCCAAGGTTTGTCGGGGACGTTCCAAGAGACCCAGTACTTC.